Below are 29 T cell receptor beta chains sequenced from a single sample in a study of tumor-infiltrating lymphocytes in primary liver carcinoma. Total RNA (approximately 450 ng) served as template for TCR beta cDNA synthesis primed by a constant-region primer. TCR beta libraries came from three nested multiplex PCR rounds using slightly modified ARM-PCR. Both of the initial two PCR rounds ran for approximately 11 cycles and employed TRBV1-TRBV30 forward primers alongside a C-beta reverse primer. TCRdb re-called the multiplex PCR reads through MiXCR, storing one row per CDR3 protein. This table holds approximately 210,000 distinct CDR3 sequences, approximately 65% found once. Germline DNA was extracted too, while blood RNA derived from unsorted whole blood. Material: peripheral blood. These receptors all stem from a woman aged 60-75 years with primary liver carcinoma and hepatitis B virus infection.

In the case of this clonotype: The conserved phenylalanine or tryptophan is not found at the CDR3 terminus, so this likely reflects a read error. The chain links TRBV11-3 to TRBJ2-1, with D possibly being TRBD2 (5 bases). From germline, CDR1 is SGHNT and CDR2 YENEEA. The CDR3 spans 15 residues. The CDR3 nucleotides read TGTGCCAGCAGCCCCGGGATGAGCTCCTACAATGAACAGTTCCTC. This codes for CASSPGMSSYNEQFL.

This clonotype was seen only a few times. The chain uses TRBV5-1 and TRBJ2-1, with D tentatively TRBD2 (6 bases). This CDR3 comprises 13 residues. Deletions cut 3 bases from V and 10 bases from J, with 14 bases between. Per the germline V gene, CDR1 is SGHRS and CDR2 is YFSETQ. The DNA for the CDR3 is TGCGCCAGCAGCTCGCTGGGGGACTCCGAGCAGTTCTTC. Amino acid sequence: CASSSLGDSEQFF.

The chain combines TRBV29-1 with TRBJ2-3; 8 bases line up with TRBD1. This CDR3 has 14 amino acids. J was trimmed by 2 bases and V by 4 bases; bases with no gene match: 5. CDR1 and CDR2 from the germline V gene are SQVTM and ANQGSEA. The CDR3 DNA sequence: TGCAGCGTTGTTCGGGACAGGAACACAGATACGCAGTATTTT. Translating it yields CSVVRDRNTDTQYF.

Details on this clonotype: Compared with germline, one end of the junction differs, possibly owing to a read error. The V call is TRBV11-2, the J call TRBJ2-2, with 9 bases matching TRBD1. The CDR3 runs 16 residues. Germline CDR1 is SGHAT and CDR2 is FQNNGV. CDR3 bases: TGTGCCGGCAGCTTCCCGGGACAGGGCAACACCGGGGAGCTGTTTTTT. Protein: CAGSFPGQGNTGELFF.

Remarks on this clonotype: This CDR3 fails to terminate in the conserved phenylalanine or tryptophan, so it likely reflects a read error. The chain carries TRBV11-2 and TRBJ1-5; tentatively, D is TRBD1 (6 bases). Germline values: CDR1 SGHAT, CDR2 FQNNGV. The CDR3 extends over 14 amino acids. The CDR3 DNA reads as TGTGTCAGCAGCGCCTCACAAGGGGGTCAGCCCCAGCATTGT. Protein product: CVSSASQGGQPQHC.

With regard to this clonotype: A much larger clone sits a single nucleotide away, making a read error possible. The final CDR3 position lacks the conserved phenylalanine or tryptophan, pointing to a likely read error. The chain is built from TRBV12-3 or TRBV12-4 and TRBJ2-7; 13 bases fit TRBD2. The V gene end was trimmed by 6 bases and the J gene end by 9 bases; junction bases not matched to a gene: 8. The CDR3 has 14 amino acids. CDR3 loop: CASSRGLAGSRQYI. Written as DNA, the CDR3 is TGTGCCAGCAGCCGGGGACTAGCGGGATCTCGGCAGTACATC.

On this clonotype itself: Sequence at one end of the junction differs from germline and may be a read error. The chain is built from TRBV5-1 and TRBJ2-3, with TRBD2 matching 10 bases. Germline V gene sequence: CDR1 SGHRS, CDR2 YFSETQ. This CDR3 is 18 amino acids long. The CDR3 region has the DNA TGCGCCAGCAACTTGGTGGCTAGCGGGAGACGAAGCACAGATACGCAGTATTTT. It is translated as CASNLVASGRRSTDTQYF.

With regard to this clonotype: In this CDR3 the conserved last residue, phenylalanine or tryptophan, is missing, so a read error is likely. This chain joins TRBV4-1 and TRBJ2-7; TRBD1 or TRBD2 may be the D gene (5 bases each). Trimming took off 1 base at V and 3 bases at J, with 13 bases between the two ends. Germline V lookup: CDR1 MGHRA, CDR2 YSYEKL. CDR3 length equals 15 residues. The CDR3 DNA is TGCGCCAGCAGCCAAGTGTCAGGGAGCTTCTACGAGCAGTACCTC. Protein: CASSQVSGSFYEQYL.

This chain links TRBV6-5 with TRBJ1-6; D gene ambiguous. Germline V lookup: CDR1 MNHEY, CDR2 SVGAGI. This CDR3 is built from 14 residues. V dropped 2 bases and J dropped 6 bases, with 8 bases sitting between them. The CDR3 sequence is CASSYQRANSPLHF. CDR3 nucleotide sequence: TGTGCCAGCAGTTACCAAAGGGCTAATTCACCCCTCCACTTT.

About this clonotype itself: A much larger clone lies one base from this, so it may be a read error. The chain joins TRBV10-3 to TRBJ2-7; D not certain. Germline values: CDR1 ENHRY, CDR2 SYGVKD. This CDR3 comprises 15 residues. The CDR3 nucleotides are TGTGCCATCGGTGATTCCCGGATGAGGACCTACGAGCAGTACTTC. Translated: CAIGDSRMRTYEQYF.

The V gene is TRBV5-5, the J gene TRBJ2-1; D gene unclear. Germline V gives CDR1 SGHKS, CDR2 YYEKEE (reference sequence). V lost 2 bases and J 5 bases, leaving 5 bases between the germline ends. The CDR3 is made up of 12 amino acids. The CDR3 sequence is CASSFNNNEQFF. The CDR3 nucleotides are TGTGCCAGCAGCTTCAACAACAATGAGCAGTTCTTC.

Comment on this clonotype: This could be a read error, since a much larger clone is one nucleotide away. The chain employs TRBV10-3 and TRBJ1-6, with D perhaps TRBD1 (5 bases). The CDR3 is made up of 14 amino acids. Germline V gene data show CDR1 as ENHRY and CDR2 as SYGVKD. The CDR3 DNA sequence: TGTGCCATCAGTGTTACAGGAGAAAATTCACCCCTCAACTTT. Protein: CAISVTGENSPLNF.

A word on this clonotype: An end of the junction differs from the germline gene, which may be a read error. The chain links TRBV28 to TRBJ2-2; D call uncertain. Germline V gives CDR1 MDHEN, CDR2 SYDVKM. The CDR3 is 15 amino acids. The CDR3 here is CTSRPPGKNTGELFF. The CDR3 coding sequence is TGTACCAGCAGACCCCCTGGGAAAAACACCGGGGAGCTGTTTTTT.

CDR3 amino acids: CASSYKLSSLSYEQYF. The CDR3 DNA reads as TGTGCCAGCAGTTACAAGCTCTCCTCGCTCTCCTACGAGCAGTACTTC. The chain combines TRBV6-2 or TRBV6-3 with TRBJ2-7; no clear D. This CDR3 has 16 amino acids. The V end was cut by 2 bases, the J end by 0 bases, with 14 bases between. CDR1 MNHEY and CDR2 SVGEGT come from the germline V gene.

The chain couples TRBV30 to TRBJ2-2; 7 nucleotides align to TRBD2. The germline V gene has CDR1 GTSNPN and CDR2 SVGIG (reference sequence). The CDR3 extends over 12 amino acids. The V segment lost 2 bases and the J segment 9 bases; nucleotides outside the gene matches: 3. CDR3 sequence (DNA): TGTGCCTGGAGTTCACTAGCGTGGGAGCTGTTTTTT. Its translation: CAWSSLAWELFF.

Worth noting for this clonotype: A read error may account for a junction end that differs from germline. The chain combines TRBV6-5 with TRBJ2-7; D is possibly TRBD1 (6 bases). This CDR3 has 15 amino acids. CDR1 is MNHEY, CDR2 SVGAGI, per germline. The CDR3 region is CGSSYQSGTRYEQYF. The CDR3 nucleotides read TGTGGCAGCAGCTACCAATCCGGGACAAGATACGAGCAGTACTTC.

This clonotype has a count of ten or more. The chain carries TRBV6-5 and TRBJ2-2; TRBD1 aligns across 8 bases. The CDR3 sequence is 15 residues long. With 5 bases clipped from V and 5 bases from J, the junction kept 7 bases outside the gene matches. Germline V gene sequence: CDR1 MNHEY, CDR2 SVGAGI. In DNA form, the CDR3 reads TGTGCCAGCAGTACCCAGGGGGCTAATACCGGGGAGCTGTTTTTT. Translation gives CASSTQGANTGELFF.

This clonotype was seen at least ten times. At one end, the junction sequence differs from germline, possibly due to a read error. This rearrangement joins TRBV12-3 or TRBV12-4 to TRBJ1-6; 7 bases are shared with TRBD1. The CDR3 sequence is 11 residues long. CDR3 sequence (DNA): TGTGCCAGCAGTTTATATGGACAGGTCAGCTTT. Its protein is CASSLYGQVSF.

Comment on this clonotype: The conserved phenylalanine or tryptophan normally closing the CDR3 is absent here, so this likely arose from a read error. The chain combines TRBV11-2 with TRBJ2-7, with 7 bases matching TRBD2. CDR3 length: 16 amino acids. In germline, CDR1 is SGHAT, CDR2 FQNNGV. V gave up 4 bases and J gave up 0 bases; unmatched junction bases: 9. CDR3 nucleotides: TGTGCCAGCAGCTCGTGGGAGGGCCTGAGCTCCTACGAGCAGTACATC. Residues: CASSSWEGLSSYEQYI.

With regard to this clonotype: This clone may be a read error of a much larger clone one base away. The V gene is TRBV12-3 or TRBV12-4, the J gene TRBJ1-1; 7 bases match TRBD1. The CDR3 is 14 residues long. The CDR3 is CVSRSYRGNTEAFF. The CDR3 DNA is TGTGTCAGCAGATCATACAGGGGGAACACTGAAGCTTTCTTT.

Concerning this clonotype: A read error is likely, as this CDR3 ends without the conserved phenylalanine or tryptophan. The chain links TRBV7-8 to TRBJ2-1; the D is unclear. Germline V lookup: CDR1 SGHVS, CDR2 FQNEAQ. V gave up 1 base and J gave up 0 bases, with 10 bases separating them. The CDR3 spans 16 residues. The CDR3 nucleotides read TGTGCCAGCAGCTTAGATTCTAGTTCCTCCTACAATGAGCAGTTCTTG. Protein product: CASSLDSSSSYNEQFL.

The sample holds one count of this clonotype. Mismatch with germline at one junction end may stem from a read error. The chain's CDR3 is CASSLMTYGTDTQYF. CDR3 in DNA: TGTGCCAGCAGCTTAATGACATACGGCACTGATACGCAGTATTTT. V and J are TRBV11-3 and TRBJ2-3; D gene unclear. The germline V gene has CDR1 SGHNT and CDR2 YENEEA. CDR3 size: 15 residues.

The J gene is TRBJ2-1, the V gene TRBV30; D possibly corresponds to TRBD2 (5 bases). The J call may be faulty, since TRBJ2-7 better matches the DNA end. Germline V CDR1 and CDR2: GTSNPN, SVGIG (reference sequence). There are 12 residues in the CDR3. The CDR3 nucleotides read TGTGCCTGGAGCCGTATCGGGAATGAGCAGTACTTC. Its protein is CAWSRIGNEQYF.

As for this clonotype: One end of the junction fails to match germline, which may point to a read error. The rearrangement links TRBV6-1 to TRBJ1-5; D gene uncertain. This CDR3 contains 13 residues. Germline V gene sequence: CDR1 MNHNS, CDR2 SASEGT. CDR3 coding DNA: TGTGCCAGCAGTGGCACGGGCAATGAGCCCCAGCATTTT. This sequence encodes CASSGTGNEPQHF.

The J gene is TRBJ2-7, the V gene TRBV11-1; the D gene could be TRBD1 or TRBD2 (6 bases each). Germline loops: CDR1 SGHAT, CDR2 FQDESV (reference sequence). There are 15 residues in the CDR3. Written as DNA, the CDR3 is TGTGACAACATCCCTCGGACAGCAGGACTACGCGAGCAGTACTTC. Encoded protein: CDNIPRTAGLREQYF. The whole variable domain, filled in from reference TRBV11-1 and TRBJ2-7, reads EAEVAQSPRYKITEKSQAVAFWCDPISGHATLYWYRQILGQGPELLVQFQDESVVDDSQLPKDRFSAERLKGVDSTLKIQPAELGDSAMYLCDNIPRTAGLREQYFGPGTRLTVT.

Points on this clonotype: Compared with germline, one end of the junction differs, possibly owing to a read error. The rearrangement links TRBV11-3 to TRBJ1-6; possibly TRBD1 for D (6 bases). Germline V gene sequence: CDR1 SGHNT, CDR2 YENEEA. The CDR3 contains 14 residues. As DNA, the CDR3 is TGTGCCAGCAATGGGGCAGGGGCAAATTCACCCCTGCACTTT. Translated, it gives CASNGAGANSPLHF.

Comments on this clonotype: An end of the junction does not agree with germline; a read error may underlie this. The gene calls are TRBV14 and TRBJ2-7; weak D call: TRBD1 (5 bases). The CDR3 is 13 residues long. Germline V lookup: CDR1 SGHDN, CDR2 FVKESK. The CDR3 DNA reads TGTGCCAGCAGCCAAGACTTACAGACAGCTAACCACTTC. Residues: CASSQDLQTANHF. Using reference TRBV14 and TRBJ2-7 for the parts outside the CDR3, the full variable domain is EAGVTQFPSHSVIEKGQTVTLRCDPISGHDNLYWYRRVMGKEIKFLLHFVKESKQDESGMPNNRFLAERTGGTYSTLKVQPAELEDSGVYFCASSQDLQTANHFGPGTRLTVT.

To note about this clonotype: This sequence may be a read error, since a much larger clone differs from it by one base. DNA for the CDR3: TGTGCCAGCAGTTTACATCGGACTGAAGCTTTCTTT. Translated: CASSLHRTEAFF. The chain uses TRBV12-3 or TRBV12-4 and TRBJ1-1; D gene unclear. V lost 2 bases and J lost 5, with 6 bases in between. The CDR3 is made up of 12 amino acids.

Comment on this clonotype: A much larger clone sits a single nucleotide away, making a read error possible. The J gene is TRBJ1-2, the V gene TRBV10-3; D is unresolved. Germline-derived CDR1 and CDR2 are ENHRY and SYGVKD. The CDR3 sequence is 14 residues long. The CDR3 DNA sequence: TGTGCCATCAATGAGCCCCATCAGTCTTATGGCTACACCTTC. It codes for CAINEPHQSYGYTF.